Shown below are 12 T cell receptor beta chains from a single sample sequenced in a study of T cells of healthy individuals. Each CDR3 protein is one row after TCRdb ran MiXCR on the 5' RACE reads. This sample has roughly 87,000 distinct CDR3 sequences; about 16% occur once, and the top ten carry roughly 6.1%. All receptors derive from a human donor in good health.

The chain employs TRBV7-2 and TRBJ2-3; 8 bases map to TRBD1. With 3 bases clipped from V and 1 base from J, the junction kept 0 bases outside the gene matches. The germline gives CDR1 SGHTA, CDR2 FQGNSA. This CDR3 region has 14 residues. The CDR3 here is CASSFRGRTDTQYF. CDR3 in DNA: TGTGCCAGCAGCTTCAGGGGGCGCACAGATACGCAGTATTTT.

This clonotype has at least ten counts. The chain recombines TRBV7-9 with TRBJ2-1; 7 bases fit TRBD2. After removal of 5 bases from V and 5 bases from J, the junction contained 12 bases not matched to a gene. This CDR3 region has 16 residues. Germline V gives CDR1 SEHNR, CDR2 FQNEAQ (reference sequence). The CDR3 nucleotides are TGTGCCAGCAGCCCCCTGGGGGGGAGTCTAAACAATGAGCAGTTCTTC. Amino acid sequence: CASSPLGGSLNNEQFF.

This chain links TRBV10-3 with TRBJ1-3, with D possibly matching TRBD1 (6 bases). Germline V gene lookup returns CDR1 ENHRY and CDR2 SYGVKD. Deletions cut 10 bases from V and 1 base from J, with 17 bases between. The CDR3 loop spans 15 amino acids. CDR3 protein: CATEQGSTSGNTIYF. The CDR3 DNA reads TGTGCCACCGAACAGGGATCCACTTCTGGAAACACCATATATTTT.

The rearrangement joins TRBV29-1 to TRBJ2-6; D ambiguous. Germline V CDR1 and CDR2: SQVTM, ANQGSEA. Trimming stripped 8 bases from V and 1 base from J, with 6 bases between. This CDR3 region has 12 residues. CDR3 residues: CSFVSGANVLTF. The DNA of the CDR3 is TGCAGCTTCGTATCTGGGGCCAACGTCCTGACTTTC.

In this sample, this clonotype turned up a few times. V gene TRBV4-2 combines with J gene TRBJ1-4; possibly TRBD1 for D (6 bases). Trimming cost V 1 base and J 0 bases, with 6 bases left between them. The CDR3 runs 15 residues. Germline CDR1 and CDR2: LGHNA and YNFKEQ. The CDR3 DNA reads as TGTGCCAGCAGCCAAGGGACAGCAACTAATGAAAAACTGTTTTTT. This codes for CASSQGTATNEKLFF.

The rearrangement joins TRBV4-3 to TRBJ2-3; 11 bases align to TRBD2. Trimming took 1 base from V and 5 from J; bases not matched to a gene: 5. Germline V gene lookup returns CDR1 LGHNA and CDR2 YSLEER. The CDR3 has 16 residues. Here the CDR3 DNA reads TGCGCCAGCAGCCAAGTTACTAGCGGGAGAGTAGATACGCAGTATTTT. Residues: CASSQVTSGRVDTQYF.

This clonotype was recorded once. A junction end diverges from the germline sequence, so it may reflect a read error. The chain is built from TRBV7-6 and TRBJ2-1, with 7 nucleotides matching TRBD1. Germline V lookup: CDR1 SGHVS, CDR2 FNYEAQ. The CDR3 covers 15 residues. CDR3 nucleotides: TGTGCTAGCAGCTTAGGGGGCCTTGTCAACAATGAGCAGTTCTTC. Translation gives CASSLGGLVNNEQFF.

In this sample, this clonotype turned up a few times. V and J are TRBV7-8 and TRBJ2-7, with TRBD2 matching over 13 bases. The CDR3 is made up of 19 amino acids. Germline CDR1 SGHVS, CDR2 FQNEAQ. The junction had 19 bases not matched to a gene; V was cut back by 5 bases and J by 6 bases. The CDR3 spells CASSPHRGLAGSSAIEQYF. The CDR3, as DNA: TGTGCCAGCAGCCCACACCGGGGACTAGCGGGGAGCTCGGCTATCGAGCAGTACTTC.

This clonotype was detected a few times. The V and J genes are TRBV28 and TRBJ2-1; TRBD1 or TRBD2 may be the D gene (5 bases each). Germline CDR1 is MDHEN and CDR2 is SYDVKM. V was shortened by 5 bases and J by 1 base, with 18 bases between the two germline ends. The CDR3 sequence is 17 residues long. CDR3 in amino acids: CASSPPAGAESYNEQFF. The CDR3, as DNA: TGTGCCAGCAGTCCCCCGGCCGGGGCGGAATCCTACAATGAGCAGTTCTTC.

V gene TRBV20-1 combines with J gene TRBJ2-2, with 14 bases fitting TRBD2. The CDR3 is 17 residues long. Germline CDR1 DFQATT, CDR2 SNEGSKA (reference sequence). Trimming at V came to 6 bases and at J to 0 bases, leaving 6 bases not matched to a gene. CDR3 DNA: TGCAGTGCCCGCGGGACTAGCGGGGGAGCGAACACCGGGGAGCTGTTTTTT. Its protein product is CSARGTSGGANTGELFF.

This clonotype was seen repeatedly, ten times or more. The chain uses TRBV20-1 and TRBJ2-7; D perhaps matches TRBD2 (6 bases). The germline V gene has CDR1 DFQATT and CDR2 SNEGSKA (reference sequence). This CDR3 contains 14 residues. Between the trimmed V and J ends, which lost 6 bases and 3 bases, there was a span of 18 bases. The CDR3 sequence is CSAHRRDSRYEQYF. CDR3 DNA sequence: TGCAGTGCGCACCGTCGGGACTCGCGCTACGAGCAGTACTTC.

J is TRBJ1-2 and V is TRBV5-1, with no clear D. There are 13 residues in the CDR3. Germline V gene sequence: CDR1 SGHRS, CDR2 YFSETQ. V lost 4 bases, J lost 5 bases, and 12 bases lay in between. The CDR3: CASSRDASYGYTF. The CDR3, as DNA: TGCGCCAGCAGCCGCGATGCTTCTTATGGCTACACCTTC.